Below are 9 T cell receptor beta chains sequenced from a single sample in a study of vaccination and CD4 T cells after COVID-19. As for treatment: approximately nine-day PBMC culture with coronavirus spike peptide pools or control peptides (ViraFEST assay). Their cognate antigens are unknown. The assay that was used to sequence DNA from cultured CD4+ T cells was the Oncomine TCR Beta short-read assay. TCRdb itself ran the PCR reads through MiXCR, one entry per CDR3 protein. The sample has under 15,000 distinct CDR3 sequences, less than 70% seen once. Sequencing was performed on CD4+ T cells from blood, cultured in vitro. All receptors derive from a human donor who had recovered from COVID-19.

In its sample, this clonotype was seen a few times. V and J are TRBV19 and TRBJ1-5, with unresolved D. The CDR3 length is 15 residues. Trimming removed 4 bases from V and 4 bases from J, with 14 bases in between. Germline V gene data show CDR1 as LNHDA and CDR2 as SQIVND (reference sequence). CDR3 amino acids: CASSSMTNGNQPQHF. The CDR3 nucleotides read TGTGCCAGTAGTAGCATGACAAATGGTAATCAGCCCCAGCATTTT.

This clonotype was found a few times. The chain recombines TRBV20-1 with TRBJ2-3, with 7 bases identical to TRBD1. Germline V gene data show CDR1 as DFQATT and CDR2 as SNEGSKA (reference sequence). Trimming removed 0 bases from V and 6 bases from J; junction bases left unmatched: 12. The CDR3 sequence is 16 residues long. The CDR3 is CSARDRGRGFLDTQYF. The CDR3 DNA sequence: TGCAGTGCTAGAGATCGGGGCAGGGGGTTTTTGGATACGCAGTATTTT.

This chain joins TRBV6-5 and TRBJ1-2; D remains ambiguous. The CDR3 spans 12 residues. V lost 2 bases, J lost 7 bases, and 8 bases lay in between. Germline CDR1 and CDR2: MNHEY and SVGAGI. CDR3: CASSYDGPGYTF. The CDR3 DNA sequence: TGTGCCAGCAGTTACGATGGACCTGGCTACACCTTC.

The V and J genes are TRBV2 and TRBJ1-1; D is perhaps TRBD1 (6 bases). V lost 6 bases and J 1 base, leaving 9 bases between the germline ends. The germline gives CDR1 SNHLY, CDR2 FYNNEI. This CDR3 is built from 13 residues. CDR3 bases: TGTGCCAGCAGGCAGACAGGGAACACTGAAGCTTTCTTT. Its translation: CASRQTGNTEAFF.

The chain carries TRBV7-6 and TRBJ1-3, with 7 positions matching TRBD1. V shed 5 bases, J shed 2 bases, and the junction held 6 bases outside the gene matches. Per the germline V gene, CDR1 is SGHVS and CDR2 is FNYEAQ. The CDR3 consists of 15 residues. The CDR3 is CASSQGRGTGNTIYF. DNA for the CDR3: TGTGCCAGCAGCCAGGGCAGGGGGACTGGAAACACCATATATTTT.

The V gene is TRBV19, the J gene TRBJ1-1; D not certain. The CDR3 is made up of 14 amino acids. Germline-derived CDR1 and CDR2 are LNHDA and SQIVND (reference sequence). Trimming pared 4 bases from V and 4 bases from J, leaving 13 bases between. The CDR3 nucleotides read TGTGCCAGTAGTACGAACTTGGGGAGCACTGAAGCTTTCTTT. The encoded protein is CASSTNLGSTEAFF.

The rearrangement uses TRBV7-2 and TRBJ1-5, with D maybe TRBD1 (5 bases). Germline V gene sequence: CDR1 SGHTA, CDR2 FQGNSA. V lost 3 bases to trimming and J lost 5 bases, with 5 bases between them. The CDR3 has 12 residues. The DNA for the CDR3 is TGTGCCAGCAGCTTCAGGGATCAGCCCCAGCATTTT. It yields the protein CASSFRDQPQHF.

V gene TRBV12-3 or TRBV12-4 combines with J gene TRBJ1-6; a possible D gene is TRBD1 (5 bases). The CDR3 runs 15 residues. The V and J ends lost 3 bases and 5 bases respectively, with 11 bases between them. The CDR3 loop is CASSFLGGDNSPLHF. CDR3 in DNA: TGTGCCAGCAGTTTCCTGGGGGGAGATAATTCACCCCTCCACTTT.

V is TRBV11-3 and J is TRBJ1-1, with 7 positions matching TRBD1. Germline V gives CDR1 SGHNT, CDR2 YENEEA. The CDR3 extends over 16 amino acids. V gave up 5 bases and J gave up 0 bases; unmatched junction bases: 9. The CDR3 bases are TGTGCCAGCAGCCCATCAGGGGGGCTGGTGAACACTGAAGCTTTCTTT. Protein product: CASSPSGGLVNTEAFF.